A single T cell receptor (beta chain) is shown here with its context. The target antigen is unknown. Sequencing used immunoSEQ multiplex PCR; TCRdb keeps in-frame clones, though not all of them. The table lists 200,000 to 300,000 clones, approximately 83% of them singletons. This specimen belongs to a study of cytomegalovirus exposure and HLA in healthy donors. As for the study in general: A later analysis reported the same platform for the 110 or so validation repertoires and the 500 to 750 first-cohort repertoires.

Whole-study findings and limits: Most observed TCR sequences were rare, whereas some public TCRs were detected in many donors. Cytomegalovirus status was reportedly diagnosed by the classifier with high sensitivity and specificity. Researchers counted around 170 TCR beta chains as cytomegalovirus-associated.

Sequenced: PBMCs. The source is a woman in her twenties or thirties in good health and CMV-seropositive.

The CDR3 region has the DNA TGTGCCAGCAGCAGTACAGGGAACTATGGCTACACCTTC. It yields the protein CASSSTGNYGYTF. This sequence joins TRBV11-2 and TRBJ1-2, with a possible D match to TRBD1 (6 bases). The CDR3 consists of 13 residues. The V end lost 5 bases, the J end lost 2 bases, and 9 bases lay between the germline ends. Germline V gene lookup returns CDR1 SGHAT and CDR2 FQNNGV.